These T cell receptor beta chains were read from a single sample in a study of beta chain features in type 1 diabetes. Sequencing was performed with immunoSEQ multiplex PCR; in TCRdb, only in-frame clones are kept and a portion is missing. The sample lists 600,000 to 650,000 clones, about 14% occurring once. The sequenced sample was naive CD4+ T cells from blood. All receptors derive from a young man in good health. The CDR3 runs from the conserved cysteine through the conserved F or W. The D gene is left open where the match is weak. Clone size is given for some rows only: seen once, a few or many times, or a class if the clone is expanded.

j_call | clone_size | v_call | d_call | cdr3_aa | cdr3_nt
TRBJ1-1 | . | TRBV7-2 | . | CASSTQGRYTEAFF | TGTGCCAGCAGCACTCAGGGGAGGTACACTGAAGCTTTCTTT
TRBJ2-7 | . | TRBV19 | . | CASSLSTVYEQYF | TGTGCCAGTAGCCTATCCACAGTATACGAGCAGTACTTC
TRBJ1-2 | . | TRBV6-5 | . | CASSESGGFYGYTF | TGTGCCAGCAGTGAATCGGGGGGCTTCTATGGCTACACCTTC
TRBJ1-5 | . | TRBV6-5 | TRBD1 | CASSADRGGQPQHF | TGTGCCAGCAGTGCCGACAGGGGCGGTCAGCCCCAGCATTTT
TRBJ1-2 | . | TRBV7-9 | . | CASSPGTDYNYGYTF | TGTGCCAGCAGCCCGGGGACCGACTATAACTATGGCTACACCTTC
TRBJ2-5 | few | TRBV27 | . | CASSFGGPRYF | TGTGCCAGCAGTTTTGGGGGACCCCGCTACTTC
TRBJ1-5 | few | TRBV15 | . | CATSRDNRGNQPQHF | TGTGCCACCAGCAGAGATAACAGGGGCAATCAGCCCCAGCATTTT
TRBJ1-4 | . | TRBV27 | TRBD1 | CASSLFPGQGVSEKLFF | TGTGCCAGCAGTTTATTCCCGGGACAGGGCGTGAGCGAAAAACTGTTTTTT
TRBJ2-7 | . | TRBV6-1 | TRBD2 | CASFTSGRPSYEQYF | TGTGCCAGCTTCACCAGCGGGAGACCTTCCTACGAGCAGTACTTC
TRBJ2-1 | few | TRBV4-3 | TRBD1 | CASSQSDRDYNEQFF | TGCGCCAGCAGCCAATCCGACAGGGACTACAATGAGCAGTTCTTC
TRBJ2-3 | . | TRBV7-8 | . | CASSLSRGSTDTQYF | TGTGCCAGCAGCTTGTCACGAGGGAGCACAGATACGCAGTATTTT
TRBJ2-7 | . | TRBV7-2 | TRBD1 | CASSLAGTGVYEQYF | TGTGCCAGCAGCCTAGCCGGGACAGGGGTCTACGAGCAGTACTTC
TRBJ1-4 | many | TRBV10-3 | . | CAIRPQLLDGELFF | TGTGCCATCCGTCCCCAGCTTTTAGATGGGGAACTGTTTTTT
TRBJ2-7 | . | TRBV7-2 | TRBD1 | CASSLAGVRDREYF | TGTGCCAGCAGCTTAGCTGGGGTGCGGGACAGGGAGTACTTC
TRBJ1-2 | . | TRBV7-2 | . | CASSARAIRSSNYGYTF | TGTGCCAGCAGCGCCCGGGCGATCCGATCCTCTAACTATGGCTACACCTTC
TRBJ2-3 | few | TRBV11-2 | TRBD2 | CASSPPGLAGGTDTQYF | TGTGCCAGCAGCCCACCGGGACTAGCGGGAGGCACAGATACGCAGTATTTT
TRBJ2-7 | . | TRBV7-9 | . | CASSLAGGPNQYF | TGTGCCAGCAGCTTAGCCGGGGGACCCAACCAGTACTTC
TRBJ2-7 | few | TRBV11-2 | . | CASSFLPLTYEQYF | TGTGCCAGCAGCTTCCTTCCACTAACCTACGAGCAGTACTTC
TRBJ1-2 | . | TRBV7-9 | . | CASSLVQGSYYGYTF | TGTGCCAGCAGCTTAGTACAGGGTTCGTACTATGGCTACACCTTC
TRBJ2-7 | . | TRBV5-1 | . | CASSLLRQGHEQYF | TGCGCCAGCAGCTTGCTTAGGCAGGGCCACGAGCAGTACTTC
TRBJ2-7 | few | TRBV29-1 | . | CSVARANSYEQYF | TGCAGCGTTGCAAGGGCAAACTCCTACGAGCAGTACTTC
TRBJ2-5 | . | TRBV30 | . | CAWSGWRGPGSLPETQYF | TGTGCCTGGTCAGGATGGCGTGGTCCCGGGAGCCTCCCTGAGACCCAGTACTTC
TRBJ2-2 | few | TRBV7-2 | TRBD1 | CASSPRTGGGELFF | TGTGCCAGCAGCCCCAGGACAGGGGGCGGGGAGCTGTTTTTT
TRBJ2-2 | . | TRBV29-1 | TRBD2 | CSAGLAGVTGELFF | TGCAGCGCTGGACTAGCGGGAGTGACCGGGGAGCTGTTTTTT
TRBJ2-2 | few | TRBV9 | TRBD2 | CASSVVSGGNTGELFF | TGTGCCAGCAGCGTAGTAAGCGGGGGGAACACCGGGGAGCTGTTTTTT
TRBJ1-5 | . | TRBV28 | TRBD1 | CASSMGQGARPQHF | TGTGCCAGCAGCATGGGACAGGGGGCTCGGCCCCAGCATTTT
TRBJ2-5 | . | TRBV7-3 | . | CASSQDYYQETQYF | TGTGCCAGCAGTCAAGACTACTACCAAGAGACCCAGTACTTC
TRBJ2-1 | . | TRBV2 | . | CASSGWTPPFRNEQFF | TGTGCCAGCAGTGGCTGGACTCCGCCGTTCCGGAATGAGCAGTTCTTC
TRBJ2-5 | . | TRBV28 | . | CASSSPPSEGTETQYF | TGTGCCAGCAGTTCCCCCCCTTCTGAGGGGACAGAGACCCAGTACTTC
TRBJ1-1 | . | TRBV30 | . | CAWTNVGVTEAFF | TGTGCCTGGACCAACGTAGGGGTCACTGAAGCTTTCTTT
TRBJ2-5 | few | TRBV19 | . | CASSSSSETQYF | TGTGCCAGTAGTTCCAGTTCCGAGACCCAGTACTTC
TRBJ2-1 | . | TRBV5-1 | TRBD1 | CASSLGQDYNEQFF | TGCGCCAGCAGCCTGGGACAGGACTACAATGAGCAGTTCTTC
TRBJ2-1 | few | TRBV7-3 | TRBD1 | CASSRRRDRVGYNEQFF | TGTGCCAGCAGCCGAAGGCGGGACAGGGTGGGGTACAATGAGCAGTTCTTC
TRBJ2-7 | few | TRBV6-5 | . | CASRREYEQYF | TGTGCCAGCAGGAGGGAATACGAGCAGTACTTC
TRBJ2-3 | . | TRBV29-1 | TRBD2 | CSVVGTSGRGTDTQYF | TGCAGCGTTGTCGGGACTAGCGGGAGAGGGACAGATACGCAGTATTTT
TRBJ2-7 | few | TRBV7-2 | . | CASSPSVEQYF | TGTGCCAGCAGCCCCAGCGTCGAGCAGTACTTC
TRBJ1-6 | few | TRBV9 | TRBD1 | CASSGTGNSPLHF | TGTGCCAGCAGCGGGACAGGCAATTCACCCCTCCACTTT
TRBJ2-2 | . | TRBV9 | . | CASSVEADVGELFF | TGTGCCAGCAGCGTTGAGGCAGACGTGGGGGAGCTGTTTTTT
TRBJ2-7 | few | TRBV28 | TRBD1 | CAIGQGAREQYF | TGTGCCATCGGACAGGGGGCGAGGGAGCAGTACTTC
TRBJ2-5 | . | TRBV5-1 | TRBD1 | CASSRGQGETQYF | TGCGCCAGCAGCCGGGGACAGGGGGAGACCCAGTACTTC
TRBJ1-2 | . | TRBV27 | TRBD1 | CASSLRQGGNYGYTF | TGTGCCAGCAGTTTAAGGCAGGGGGGGAACTATGGCTACACCTTC
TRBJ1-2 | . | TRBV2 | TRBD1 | CASSPGQGEGYTF | TGTGCCAGCAGTCCAGGACAGGGGGAAGGCTACACCTTC
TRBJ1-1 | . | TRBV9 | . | CASSASLNTEAFF | TGTGCCAGCAGCGCCTCGTTGAACACTGAAGCTTTCTTT
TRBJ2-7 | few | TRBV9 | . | CASSVANGGPYEQYF | TGTGCCAGCAGCGTAGCTAATGGGGGGCCATACGAGCAGTACTTC
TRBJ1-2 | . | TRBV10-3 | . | CAISESRGAYGYTF | TGTGCCATCAGTGAGTCCCGGGGAGCCTATGGCTACACCTTC
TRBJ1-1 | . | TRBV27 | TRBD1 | CASSPTGGYYTEAFF | TGTGCCAGCAGTCCAACAGGGGGCTACTACACTGAAGCTTTCTTT
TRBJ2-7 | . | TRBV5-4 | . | CASSLEVSGTQPYEQYF | TGTGCCAGCAGCTTGGAGGTTTCAGGGACCCAACCATACGAGCAGTACTTC
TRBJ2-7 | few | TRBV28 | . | CASMVLTGTYEQYF | TGTGCCAGCATGGTGTTGACAGGAACCTACGAGCAGTACTTC
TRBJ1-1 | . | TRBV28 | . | CASSLTPTFPSEAFF | TGTGCCAGCAGTTTGACACCCACCTTCCCCTCTGAAGCTTTCTTT
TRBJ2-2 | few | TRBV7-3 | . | CASSLTTTGELFF | TGTGCCAGCAGCTTAACGACTACCGGGGAGCTGTTTTTT
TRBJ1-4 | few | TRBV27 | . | CASASMGATNEKLFF | TGTGCCAGCGCCTCCATGGGAGCAACTAATGAAAAACTGTTTTTT
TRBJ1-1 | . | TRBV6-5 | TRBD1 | CASSGTGYTEAFF | TGTGCCAGCAGCGGGACAGGCTACACTGAAGCTTTCTTT
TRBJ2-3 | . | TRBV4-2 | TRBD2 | CASSQIAGSTDTQYF | TGTGCCAGCAGCCAAATAGCGGGCTCCACAGATACGCAGTATTTT
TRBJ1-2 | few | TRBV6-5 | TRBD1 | CASSRQGSGYTF | TGTGCCAGCAGTCGACAGGGATCTGGCTACACCTTC
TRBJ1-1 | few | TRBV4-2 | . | CASSQVFPNTEAFF | TGTGCCAGCAGCCAAGTTTTCCCGAACACTGAAGCTTTCTTT
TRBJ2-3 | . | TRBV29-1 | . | CSVERGTSTDTQYF | TGCAGCGTTGAACGCGGGACTAGCACAGATACGCAGTATTTT
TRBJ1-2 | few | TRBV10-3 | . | CAITGTQGPNGYTF | TGTGCCATCACGGGGACACAGGGACCAAATGGCTACACCTTC